This T cell receptor (beta chain) was sequenced in a study of T cell responses to AZD1222 COVID-19 vaccine. Germline V gives CDR1 LNHDA, CDR2 SQIVND (reference sequence). Between the trimmed V and J ends, which lost 6 bases and 1 base, there was a span of 10 bases. The CDR3 has 14 residues. Assay: immunoSEQ multiplex PCR; the TCRdb copy retains only in-frame clones and omits some. The sample comprises about 94,000 clones, 75% to 90% of which are singletons, and 4.5% to 5% rests with the top ten. The chain is built from TRBV19 and TRBJ1-5; possible D gene TRBD1, 6 bases. Sequencing was performed on peripheral blood, taken 28 days after the second AZD1222 dose. The receptor's source is an adult who received the AZD1222 COVID-19 vaccine. The CDR3 sequence: CASRKDRSNQPQHF. The DNA for the CDR3 is TGTGCCAGTAGGAAGGACAGAAGCAATCAGCCCCAGCATTTT.